A single sample is the source of the 21 T cell receptor beta chains below, sequenced in a study of control samples from healthy donors and cancer patients. Repertoires were generated with immunoSEQ multiplex PCR, while TCRdb's copy carries only in-frame clones and drops some. The sample has roughly 120,000 clones, 85% to 90% seen once; the top ten hold 1% to 1.4%. The sequencing sample was made of PBMCs. The receptors derive from a woman aged 45-60 years with colorectal cancer.

The chain combines TRBV5-6 with TRBJ2-2; tentative D call: TRBD2 (5 bases). There are 19 residues in the CDR3. Germline loops: CDR1 SGHDT, CDR2 YYEEEE. The ends were cut back, 4 bases at V and 2 bases at J, with 24 bases in the middle. The DNA of the CDR3 is TGTGCCAGCAGCGCTACTTCCTCGATCCCGGGGTTAAACACCGGGGAGCTGTTTTTT. It encodes CASSATSSIPGLNTGELFF.

The J gene is TRBJ1-1, the V gene TRBV5-1; D is perhaps TRBD1 (5 bases). Trimming stripped 3 bases from V and 1 base from J, with 10 bases between. There are 14 residues in the CDR3. From germline, CDR1 is SGHRS and CDR2 YFSETQ. The CDR3 region is CASSWDGGNTEAFF. The CDR3 DNA reads TGCGCCAGCAGCTGGGACGGAGGGAACACTGAAGCTTTCTTT.

This clone came up once. The chain carries TRBV19 and TRBJ2-3; perhaps TRBD2 as D (5 bases). V was cut by 5 bases and J by 0 bases, with 12 bases left in between. This CDR3 has 15 amino acids. CDR1 and CDR2 (germline): LNHDA, SQIVND (reference sequence). CDR3 loop: CASSPGGASTDTQYF. The CDR3 coding sequence is TGTGCCAGTAGTCCTGGAGGAGCTAGCACAGATACGCAGTATTTT.

The V gene is TRBV18, the J gene TRBJ2-5, with unresolved D. This CDR3 is 14 amino acids long. Per germline, CDR1 KGHSH and CDR2 LQKENI. V was clipped by 0 bases and J by 5 bases, with 10 bases between them. CDR3 protein: CASSPPGILETQYF. The CDR3 DNA is TGTGCCAGCTCACCACCGGGGATATTGGAGACCCAGTACTTC.

As to this clone: Other DNA variants within this sample encode the same CDR3. This chain connects TRBV6-5 to TRBJ2-2, with D maybe TRBD1 (6 bases). Trimming stripped 5 bases from V and 3 bases from J, with 10 bases between. The V gene's germline CDR1 is MNHEY and CDR2 SVGAGI. This CDR3 is built from 14 residues. CDR3 loop: CASSNRQDTGELFF. CDR3 in DNA: TGTGCCAGCAGTAACCGACAGGACACCGGGGAGCTGTTTTTT.

The rearrangement links TRBV4-2 to TRBJ1-6; a weak D match, TRBD1 (5 bases). In germline, CDR1 is LGHNA, CDR2 YNFKEQ. The CDR3 totals 16 residues. Trimming removed 4 bases at V and 7 bases at J, with 17 bases between. Written as DNA, the CDR3 is TGTGCCAGCAGCCGAGCGGGACTTCGGACAAATTCACCCCTCCACTTT. Its translation: CASSRAGLRTNSPLHF.

This rearrangement joins TRBV6-2 or TRBV6-3 to TRBJ2-1; possibly TRBD1 for D (5 bases). Trimming shortened V by 0 bases and J by 2 bases, and 20 bases separated the two germline ends. Per germline, CDR1 MNHEY and CDR2 SVGEGT. The CDR3 runs to 19 residues. This CDR3 is CASSYSRMGRLSAYNEQFF. In DNA, the CDR3 is TGTGCCAGCAGTTACTCGAGGATGGGGCGTCTATCCGCCTACAATGAGCAGTTCTTC.

This chain connects TRBV28 to TRBJ1-1; 9 nucleotides align to TRBD1. Per germline, CDR1 MDHEN and CDR2 SYDVKM. With 2 bases clipped from V and 9 bases from J, the junction kept 7 bases outside the gene matches. This CDR3 spans 14 amino acids. The CDR3 region is CASSLGQGYPKAFF. CDR3 coding DNA: TGTGCCAGCAGTTTAGGACAGGGGTATCCGAAAGCTTTCTTT.

The genes are TRBV3-1 (or the pseudogene TRBV3-2) and TRBJ1-1; D is perhaps TRBD1 (6 bases). Trimming left V 4 bases short and J 2 bases short, with 8 bases between. In germline, CDR1 is LGHDT, CDR2 YNNKEL (reference sequence). The CDR3 extends over 13 amino acids. The chain's CDR3 is CASSLGQNTEAFF. CDR3 DNA sequence: TGTGCCAGCAGCCTGGGACAAAACACTGAAGCTTTCTTT.

The sample holds one count of this clone. V and J are TRBV5-1 and TRBJ2-5, with D hard to call. V lost 6 bases and J lost 0, with 9 bases in between. Per the germline V gene, CDR1 is SGHRS and CDR2 is YFSETQ. CDR3 length equals 13 residues. For the CDR3, the DNA is TGCGCCAGCACCATCCGAGACCAAGAGACCCAGTACTTC. Encoded protein: CASTIRDQETQYF. Drawing the rest from reference TRBV5-1 and TRBJ2-5, the complete variable domain is KAGVTQTPRYLIKTRGQQVTLSCSPISGHRSVSWYQQTPGQGLQFLFEYFSETQRNKGNFPGRFSGRQFSNSRSEMNVSTLELGDSALYLCASTIRDQETQYFGPGTRLLVL.

The rearrangement joins TRBV19 to TRBJ2-6; D unresolved. The CDR3 covers 15 residues. V lost 5 bases and J lost 1, with 9 bases in between. CDR1 is LNHDA, CDR2 SQIVND, per germline (reference sequence). CDR3 loop: CASSSIFSGANVLTF. DNA of the CDR3: TGTGCCAGTAGTTCAATCTTTTCTGGGGCCAACGTCCTGACTTTC.

In this sample, this clone turned up a few times. The rearrangement uses TRBV11-2 and TRBJ2-1; TRBD1 is a possible D gene (6 bases). CDR1 SGHAT and CDR2 FQNNGV come from the germline V gene. Deletions cut 5 bases from V and 12 bases from J, with 11 bases between. This CDR3 comprises 11 residues. The CDR3 DNA follows: TGTGCCAGCAGCCCGACAGGACGGCAGTTCTTC. Its protein product is CASSPTGRQFF.

The chain couples TRBV29-1 to TRBJ2-7, with 9 bases fitting TRBD2. Unmatched junction bases numbered 8, after V lost 5 bases and J lost 0 bases. CDR3 size: 15 residues. The germline CDR1 and CDR2 sequences are SQVTM and ANQGSEA. The CDR3: CSVQPAGGDSYEQYF. CDR3 DNA: TGCAGCGTTCAACCCGCGGGGGGGGACTCCTACGAGCAGTACTTC.

This clone was recorded a few times. The chain joins TRBV25-1 to TRBJ2-3; TRBD1 matches 9 bases. V dropped 2 bases and J dropped 2; count of bases not matched to a gene: 11. The CDR3 is 18 amino acids. Germline V gives CDR1 MGHDK, CDR2 SYGVNS. This CDR3 reads CASSETPDRGDDTDTQYF. The CDR3 coding sequence is TGTGCCAGCAGTGAAACCCCGGACAGGGGCGACGACACAGATACGCAGTATTTT.

In this sample, this clone turned up once. The chain combines TRBV2 with TRBJ2-6, with D unresolved. The CDR3 is 17 residues long. CDR1 SNHLY and CDR2 FYNNEI come from the germline V gene. V lost 6 bases, J lost 0 bases, and 15 bases lay in between. The CDR3 spells CASSTPDQSSGANVLTF. CDR3 DNA sequence: TGTGCCAGCAGCACCCCGGACCAGAGCTCTGGGGCCAACGTCCTGACTTTC. The full variable domain, its missing parts supplied by reference TRBV2 and TRBJ2-6, is EPEVTQTPSHQVTQMGQEVILRCVPISNHLYFYWYRQILGQKVEFLVSFYNNEISEKSEIFDDQFSVERPDGSNFTLKIRSTKLEDSAMYFCASSTPDQSSGANVLTFGAGSRLTVL.

The gene calls are TRBV6-5 and TRBJ1-2; D might be TRBD1 (5 bases). Germline loops: CDR1 MNHEY, CDR2 SVGAGI. This CDR3 is 16 amino acids long. V shed 0 bases and J shed 2 bases, with 13 bases lying between them. This CDR3 reads CASSYSMWGSNYGYTF. CDR3 nucleotide sequence: TGTGCCAGCAGTTACTCGATGTGGGGGTCGAACTATGGCTACACCTTC.

This clone appeared a few times. The chain combines TRBV9 with TRBJ1-2; TRBD1 might be the D (5 bases). The CDR3 is made up of 13 amino acids. V was shortened by 4 bases and J by 8 bases, with 15 bases between the two germline ends. Germline V gene data show CDR1 as SGDLS and CDR2 as YYNGEE. CDR3 loop: CASSPGTRRGYTF. CDR3 coding DNA: TGTGCCAGCAGCCCCGGGACCCGCCGGGGCTACACCTTC.

The genes are TRBV28 and TRBJ1-5, with TRBD1 identical over 10 bases. CDR1 and CDR2 (germline): MDHEN, SYDVKM. The V segment lost 4 bases and the J segment 4 bases; nucleotides outside the gene matches: 1. CDR3 length equals 14 residues. The DNA for the CDR3 is TGTGCCAGCAGTTCGGGACAGGGGAATCAGCCCCAGCATTTT. Translated, it gives CASSSGQGNQPQHF.

The genes are TRBV30 and TRBJ1-1; a possible D gene is TRBD1 (5 bases). CDR1 is GTSNPN, CDR2 SVGIG, per germline (reference sequence). V was cut by 3 bases and J by 4 bases, with 15 bases left in between. The CDR3 length is 14 residues. The DNA for the CDR3 is TGTGCCTGGAGCGCAGGGCGACGGGGCACTGAAGCTTTCTTT. Amino acid sequence: CAWSAGRRGTEAFF.

The rearrangement joins TRBV6-5 to TRBJ1-1; D call uncertain. Germline V gene data show CDR1 as MNHEY and CDR2 as SVGAGI. The CDR3 is 12 amino acids. Trimming took off 4 bases at V and 5 bases at J, with 8 bases between the two ends. DNA for the CDR3: TGTGCCAGCAGTTCTGTCGGGACTGAAGCTTTCTTT. Its protein product is CASSSVGTEAFF.

This sequence joins TRBV9 and TRBJ2-1, with a weak D call TRBD2 (5 bases). The CDR3 has 13 amino acids. Between the trimmed V and J ends, which lost 3 bases and 4 bases, there was a span of 8 bases. CDR1 and CDR2 (germline): SGDLS, YYNGEE. The CDR3 spells CASSDREYNEQFF. In DNA, the CDR3 is TGTGCCAGCAGCGACCGGGAATACAATGAGCAGTTCTTC. The complete variable domain, with remaining parts taken from reference TRBV9 and TRBJ2-1, reads DSGVTQTPKHLITATGQRVTLRCSPRSGDLSVYWYQQSLDQGLQFLIQYYNGEERAKGNILERFSAQQFPDLHSELNLSSLELGDSALYFCASSDREYNEQFFGPGTRLTVL.